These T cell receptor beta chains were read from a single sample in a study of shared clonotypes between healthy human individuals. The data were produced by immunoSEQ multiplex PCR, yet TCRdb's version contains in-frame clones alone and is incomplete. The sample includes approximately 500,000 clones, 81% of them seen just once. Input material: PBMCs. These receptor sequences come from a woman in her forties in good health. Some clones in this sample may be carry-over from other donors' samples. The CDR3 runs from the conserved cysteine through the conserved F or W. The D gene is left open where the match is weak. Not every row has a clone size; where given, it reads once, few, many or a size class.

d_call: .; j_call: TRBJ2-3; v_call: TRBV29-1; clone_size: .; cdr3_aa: CSVAVASTDTQYF; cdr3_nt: TGCAGCGTGGCCGTAGCTAGCACAGATACGCAGTATTTT
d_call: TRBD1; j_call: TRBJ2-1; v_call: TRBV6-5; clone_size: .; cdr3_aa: CASRPTGSRNEQFF; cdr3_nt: TGTGCCAGCAGACCGACAGGGAGTAGGAATGAGCAGTTCTTC
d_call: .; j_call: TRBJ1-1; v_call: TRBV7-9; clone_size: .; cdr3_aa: CASSLAGSGEAFF; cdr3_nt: TGTGCCAGCAGCTTAGCAGGGTCGGGGGAAGCTTTCTTT
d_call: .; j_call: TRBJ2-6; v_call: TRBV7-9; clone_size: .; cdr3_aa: CASPLDSAGANVLTF; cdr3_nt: TGTGCCAGCCCCCTCGACAGTGCTGGGGCCAACGTCCTGACTTTC
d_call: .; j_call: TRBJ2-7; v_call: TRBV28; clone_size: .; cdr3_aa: CASSLYGSSLKQYF; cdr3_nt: TGTGCCAGCAGTTTATATGGGAGTTCGCTCAAGCAGTACTTC
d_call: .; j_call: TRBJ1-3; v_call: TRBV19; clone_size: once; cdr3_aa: CASGSSGNTIYF; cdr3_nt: TGTGCCAGTGGATCCTCTGGAAACACCATATATTTT
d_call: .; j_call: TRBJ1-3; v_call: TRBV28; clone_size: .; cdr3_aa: CASSGRGGEGNTIYF; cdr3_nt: TGTGCCAGCAGTGGACGGGGTGGCGAAGGAAACACCATATATTTT
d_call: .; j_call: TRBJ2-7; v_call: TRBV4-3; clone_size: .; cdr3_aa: CASSQVLGSGEQYF; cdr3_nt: TGCGCCAGCAGCCAAGTACTGGGGTCGGGCGAGCAGTACTTC
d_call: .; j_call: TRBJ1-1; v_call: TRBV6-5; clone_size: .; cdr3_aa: CASSPLRRAEAFF; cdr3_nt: TGTGCCAGCAGCCCTCTAAGGCGGGCTGAAGCTTTCTTT
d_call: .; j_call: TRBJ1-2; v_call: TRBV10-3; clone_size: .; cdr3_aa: CAISPGETYGYTF; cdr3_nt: TGTGCCATCAGTCCAGGGGAGACGTATGGCTACACCTTC
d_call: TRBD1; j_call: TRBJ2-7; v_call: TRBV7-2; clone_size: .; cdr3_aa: CASSLVSGDSTYEQYF; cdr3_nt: TGTGCCAGCAGCTTAGTATCAGGGGACAGCACCTACGAGCAGTACTTC
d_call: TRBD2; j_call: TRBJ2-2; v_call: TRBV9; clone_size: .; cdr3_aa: CASSLEAQAGAGELFF; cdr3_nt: TGTGCCAGCAGCCTAGAGGCCCAGGCGGGGGCCGGGGAGCTGTTTTTT
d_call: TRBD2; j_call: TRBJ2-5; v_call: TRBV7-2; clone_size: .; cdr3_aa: CASSFGLAGQETQYF; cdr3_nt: TGTGCCAGCAGCTTCGGACTAGCGGGTCAAGAGACCCAGTACTTC
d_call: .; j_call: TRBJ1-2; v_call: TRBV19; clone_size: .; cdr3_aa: CASSASTAHYGYTF; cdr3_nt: TGTGCCAGTAGTGCTTCGACAGCTCACTATGGCTACACCTTC
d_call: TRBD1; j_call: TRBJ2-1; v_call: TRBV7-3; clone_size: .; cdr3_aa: CASSFDRGTYNEQFF; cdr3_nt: TGTGCCAGCAGCTTTGACAGGGGGACCTACAATGAGCAGTTCTTC
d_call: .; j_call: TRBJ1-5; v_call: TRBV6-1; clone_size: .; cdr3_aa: CASRRVVGNQPQHF; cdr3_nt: TGTGCCAGCAGAAGGGTTGTAGGCAATCAGCCCCAGCATTTT
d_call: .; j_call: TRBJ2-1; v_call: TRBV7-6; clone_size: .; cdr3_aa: CASSLTGVANEQFF; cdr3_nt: TGTGCCAGCAGCTTAACAGGAGTAGCTAATGAGCAGTTCTTC
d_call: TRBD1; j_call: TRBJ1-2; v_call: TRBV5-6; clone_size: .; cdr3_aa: CASSPPDRIYGYTF; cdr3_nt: TGTGCCAGCAGCCCACCGGACAGGATCTATGGCTACACCTTC
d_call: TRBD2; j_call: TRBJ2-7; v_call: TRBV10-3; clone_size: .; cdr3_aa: CAILASGSRYEQYF; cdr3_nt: TGTGCCATCCTCGCTAGCGGGAGTCGTTACGAGCAGTACTTC
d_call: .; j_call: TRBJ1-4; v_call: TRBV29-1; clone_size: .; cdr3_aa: CSASKGPDEKLFF; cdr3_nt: TGCAGCGCGTCGAAGGGGCCGGATGAAAAACTGTTTTTT
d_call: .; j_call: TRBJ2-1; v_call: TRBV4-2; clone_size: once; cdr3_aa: CASSQEAGSWSEQFF; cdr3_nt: TGTGCCAGCAGCCAAGAGGCAGGTTCTTGGAGTGAGCAGTTCTTC
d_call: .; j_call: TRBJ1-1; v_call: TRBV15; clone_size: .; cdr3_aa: CATSRGVSPEAFF; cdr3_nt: TGTGCCACCAGCAGAGGGGTTAGCCCAGAAGCTTTCTTT
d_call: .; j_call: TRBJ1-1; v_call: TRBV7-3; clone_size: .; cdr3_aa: CASSLTGRGTEAFF; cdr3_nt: TGTGCCAGCAGCTTAACGGGGAGGGGAACTGAAGCTTTCTTT
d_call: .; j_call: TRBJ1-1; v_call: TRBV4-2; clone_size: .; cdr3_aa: CASSQDGRVDGDTEAFF; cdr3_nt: TGTGCCAGCAGCCAAGACGGCAGGGTTGACGGCGACACTGAAGCTTTCTTT
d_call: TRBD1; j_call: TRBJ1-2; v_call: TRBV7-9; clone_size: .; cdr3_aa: CASSSDRGRVYGYTF; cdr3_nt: TGTGCCAGCAGCTCGGACAGGGGGCGAGTCTATGGCTACACCTTC
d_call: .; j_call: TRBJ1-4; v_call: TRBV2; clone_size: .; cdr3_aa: CASHGEYEKLFF; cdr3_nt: TGTGCCAGCCACGGGGAGTATGAAAAACTGTTTTTT
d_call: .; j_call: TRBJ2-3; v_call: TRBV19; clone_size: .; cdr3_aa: CASSMSGTDTQYF; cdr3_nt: TGTGCCAGTAGTATGTCGGGGACAGATACGCAGTATTTT
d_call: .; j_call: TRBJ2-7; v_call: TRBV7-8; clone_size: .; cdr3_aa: CASSLWGGQSYEQYF; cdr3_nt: TGTGCCAGCAGCTTATGGGGCGGACAGTCCTACGAGCAGTACTTC
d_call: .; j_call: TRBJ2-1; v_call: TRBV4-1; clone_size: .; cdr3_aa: CASSLDSEQFF; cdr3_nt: TGCGCCAGCAGCCTGGACTCTGAGCAGTTCTTC
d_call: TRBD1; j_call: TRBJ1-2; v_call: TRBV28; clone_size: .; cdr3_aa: CASRGTGEIYGYTF; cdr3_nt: TGTGCCAGCAGGGGGACAGGGGAGATCTATGGCTACACCTTC
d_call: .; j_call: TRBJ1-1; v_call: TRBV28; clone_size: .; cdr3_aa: CASSFIVLKKGGRRTEAFF; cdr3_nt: TGTGCCAGCAGTTTTATTGTTTTAAAAAAGGGGGGGCGCCGCACTGAAGCTTTCTTT
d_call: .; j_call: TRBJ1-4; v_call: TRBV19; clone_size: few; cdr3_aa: CASSTAATNEKLFF; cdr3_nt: TGTGCCAGTAGTACGGCAGCAACTAATGAAAAACTGTTTTTT
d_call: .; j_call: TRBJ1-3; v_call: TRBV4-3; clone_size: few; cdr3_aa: CASSQGSAAGNTIYF; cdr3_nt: TGCGCCAGCAGCCAAGGTTCGGCAGCCGGAAACACCATATATTTT
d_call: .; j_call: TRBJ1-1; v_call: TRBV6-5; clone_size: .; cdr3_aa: CASSRDTAEAFF; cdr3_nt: TGTGCCAGCAGTCGGGACACCGCTGAAGCTTTCTTT
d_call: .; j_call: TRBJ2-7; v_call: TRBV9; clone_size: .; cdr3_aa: CASSVSKFYEQYF; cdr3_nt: TGTGCCAGCAGCGTAAGCAAGTTTTACGAGCAGTACTTC
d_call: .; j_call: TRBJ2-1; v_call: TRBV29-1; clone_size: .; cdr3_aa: CSVDYSGGNEQFF; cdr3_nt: TGCAGCGTTGATTATTCAGGGGGGAATGAGCAGTTCTTC
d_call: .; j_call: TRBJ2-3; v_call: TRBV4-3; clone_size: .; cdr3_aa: CASSQGQRETTQYF; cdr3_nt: TGCGCCAGCAGCCAGGGACAGCGGGAGACTACGCAGTATTTT
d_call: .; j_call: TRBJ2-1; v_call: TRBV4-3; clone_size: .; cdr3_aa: CASSQDRVGHIYNEQFF; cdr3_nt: TGCGCCAGCAGCCAAGATAGGGTAGGCCACATATACAATGAGCAGTTCTTC
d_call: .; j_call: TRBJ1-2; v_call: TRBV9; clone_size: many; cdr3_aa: CASSVGRQGVGYTF; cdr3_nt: TGTGCCAGCAGCGTAGGCCGCCAGGGTGTAGGCTACACCTTC
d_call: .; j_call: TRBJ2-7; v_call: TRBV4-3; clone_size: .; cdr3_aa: CASSQVVWTKSYEQYF; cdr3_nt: TGCGCCAGCAGCCAAGTTGTTTGGACTAAATCCTACGAGCAGTACTTC
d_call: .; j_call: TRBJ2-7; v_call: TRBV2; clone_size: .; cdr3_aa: CASNPTGTLLSQQYF; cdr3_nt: TGTGCCAGCAACCCCACCGGGACCCTCCTCTCTCAGCAGTACTTC
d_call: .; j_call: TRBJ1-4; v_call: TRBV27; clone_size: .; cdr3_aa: CASSRIGQHYNEKLFF; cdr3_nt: TGTGCCAGCAGCCGTATCGGACAGCATTATAATGAAAAACTGTTTTTT